This T cell receptor (beta chain) was sequenced in a study of blood T cells in healthy people across ages. Whole-study results and caveats: TCR beta diversity, measured per million T cells, fell in a roughly linear way with age.

The authors ran a second PCR of roughly 6 to 12 cycles using a sample-barcoded 5' primer and a J-beta primer mix. TCRdb re-called the 5' RACE reads with MiXCR, one entry per CDR3 protein. The sample lists about 730,000 distinct CDR3 sequences, roughly 45% occurring once. Concerning this clonotype itself: The antigen is undetermined.

CDR3 length: 18 amino acids. Germline lookup yields CDR1 SNHLY and CDR2 FYNNEI. V shed 4 bases and J 0 bases; nucleotides not matched to a gene: 11. The clonotype originates from a woman aged 55-75 years in good health. The rearrangement uses TRBV2 and TRBJ2-1, with TRBD1 matching 8 bases. Sequencing was done on a sample of blood. The CDR3 DNA follows: TGTGCCAGCAGTGCACTTACGTCTGGGACAGGCTCCTACAATGAGCAGTTCTTC. Its translation is CASSALTSGTGSYNEQFF.